Shown below are 11 T cell receptor beta chains from a single sample sequenced in a study of cytomegalovirus exposure and HLA in healthy donors. In the PCR, 60 Vbeta and 13 Jbeta primers were used. The method was immunoSEQ multiplex PCR; TCRdb's version includes in-frame clones alone and lacks a portion of them. Of around 110,000 clones in the sample, roughly 9% were seen once. Material: PBMCs. The receptors were sampled from a man aged 30 to 39 in good health and CMV-seronegative.

This clone was detected only a few times. The rearrangement uses TRBV29-1 and TRBJ2-1, with 7 bases that match TRBD1. Germline CDR1 SQVTM, CDR2 ANQGSEA. The CDR3 sequence is 11 residues long. The V gene end was trimmed by 6 bases and the J gene end by 10 bases; junction bases not matched to a gene: 6. The CDR3 region has the DNA TGCAGCGTGAACAGGGGAGAAGAGCAGTTCTTC. It translates to CSVNRGEEQFF.

This clone was counted a few times. The chain is built from TRBV10-2 and TRBJ1-2; D unresolved. Germline V lookup: CDR1 WSHSY, CDR2 SAAADI. The V gene lost 0 bases and the J gene lost 8 bases, with 13 bases spanning the gap. The CDR3 length is 14 residues. CDR3 sequence (DNA): TGCGCCAGCAGTGAGTCCGCAGGCAGAGTAGGCTACACCTTC. Its protein product is CASSESAGRVGYTF.

This clone was seen a few times. The V call is TRBV7-9, the J call TRBJ1-1, with unresolved D. The V gene's germline CDR1 is SEHNR and CDR2 FQNEAQ (reference sequence). Trimming left V 4 bases short and J 0 bases short, with 12 bases between. This CDR3 has 15 residues. The CDR3, as DNA: TGTGCCAGCAGCTATTGGGAGGGATTGAACACTGAAGCTTTCTTT. Protein product: CASSYWEGLNTEAFF.

This clone was picked up a small number of times. The gene calls are TRBV30 and TRBJ1-6; D perhaps matches TRBD1 (6 bases). Germline V gene data show CDR1 as GTSNPN and CDR2 as SVGIG (reference sequence). Trimming removed 3 bases from V and 5 bases from J, with 11 bases in between. The CDR3 extends over 14 amino acids. CDR3 protein: CAWRDSLDNSPLHF. DNA for the CDR3: TGTGCCTGGAGGGACAGTCTTGATAATTCACCCCTCCACTTT. The variable domain in full, completed from reference TRBV30 and TRBJ1-6, reads SQTIHQWPATLVQPVGSPLSLECTVEGTSNPNLYWYRQAAGRGLQLLFYSVGIGQISSEVPQNLSASRPQDRQFILSSKKLLLSDSGFYLCAWRDSLDNSPLHFGNGTRLTVT.

The chain combines TRBV18 with TRBJ1-4; TRBD1 matches at 7 bases. The CDR3 is made up of 15 amino acids. Per the germline V gene, CDR1 is KGHSH and CDR2 is LQKENI. The ends lost 3 bases at V and 5 bases at J; junction bases unmatched: 6. The CDR3 loop reads CASSPPGTANEKLFF. As DNA, the CDR3 is TGTGCCAGCTCACCGCCTGGGACAGCGAATGAAAAACTGTTTTTT.

The chain has TRBV29-1 and TRBJ1-2, with 9 nucleotides matching TRBD1. V shed 3 bases and J 7 bases; nucleotides not matched to a gene: 9. Germline V gene sequence: CDR1 SQVTM, CDR2 ANQGSEA. The CDR3 is made up of 14 amino acids. CDR3 sequence: CSVETVQGAGGYTF. CDR3 DNA: TGCAGCGTTGAGACCGTACAGGGGGCTGGTGGCTACACCTTC.

The J gene is TRBJ2-7, the V gene TRBV5-6, with TRBD2 identical over 8 bases. The ends lost 4 bases at V and 0 bases at J; junction bases unmatched: 3. This CDR3 comprises 14 residues. The V gene's germline CDR1 is SGHDT and CDR2 YYEEEE. CDR3 DNA: TGTGCCAGCAGCGCGGGACTAGGCTCCTACGAGCAGTACTTC. This sequence encodes CASSAGLGSYEQYF.

The rearrangement uses TRBV6-1 and TRBJ1-1, with 10 bases fitting TRBD1. The CDR3 is 15 amino acids. Germline values: CDR1 MNHNS, CDR2 SASEGT. With 7 bases clipped from V and 1 base from J, the junction kept 6 bases outside the gene matches. The CDR3 reads CASNWGQGWNTEAFF. CDR3 nucleotides: TGTGCCAGCAATTGGGGACAGGGGTGGAACACTGAAGCTTTCTTT.

The V and J genes are TRBV20-1 and TRBJ2-5; D is possibly TRBD2 (6 bases). Germline V lookup: CDR1 DFQATT, CDR2 SNEGSKA (reference sequence). The V end lost 6 bases, the J end lost 5 bases, and 10 bases lay between the germline ends. This CDR3 region has 11 residues. CDR3 sequence reads: CSAGRKETQYF. The CDR3 DNA follows: TGCAGTGCAGGGAGGAAGGAGACCCAGTACTTC.

Worth noting for this clone: Other DNA sequences from this sample encode an identical CDR3 as well. The CDR3 spells CASSLPGLASHEQYF. CDR3 bases: TGTGCCAGCAGCCTCCCGGGACTAGCTTCCCACGAGCAGTACTTC. The chain employs TRBV13 and TRBJ2-7, with 9 bases lining up with TRBD2. The CDR3 spans 15 residues. Germline trimming cut 5 bases from V and 5 bases from J; bases unmatched to any gene: 10. Looked up from germline, CDR1 is PRHDT and CDR2 is FYEKMQ (reference sequence).

The sample holds a few counts of this clone. The CDR3 sequence: CASSPLAGGQETQYF. DNA of the CDR3: TGCGCCAGCAGCCCACTAGCGGGGGGCCAAGAGACCCAGTACTTC. This chain links TRBV5-1 with TRBJ2-5; 12 nucleotides agree with TRBD2. Germline trimming cut 4 bases from V and 1 base from J; bases unmatched to any gene: 2. CDR3 length: 15 amino acids. Germline lookup yields CDR1 SGHRS and CDR2 YFSETQ.